The TCR beta chain under discussion was sequenced for a study of T cell responses to AZD1222 COVID-19 vaccine. The study, taken as a whole, reports: Sampling that yielded the repertoires occurred only after the peak T cell response. Donors were largely white British and mainly female; clonal diversity was possibly underestimated. Baseline testing showed seropositivity in only 6 or 7 AZD1222 recipients. Mapped onto spike, vaccine-associated CD4 TCRs spanned it and were dominant at 160-218 and 743-854.

The assay was immunoSEQ multiplex PCR, and TCRdb's table has in-frame clones only and misses some. The sample holds roughly 160,000 clones, about 92% seen once. With regard to this clone: Its antigen is still unknown.

Germline loops: CDR1 KGHSH, CDR2 LQKENI. V dropped 1 base and J dropped 10 bases, with 5 bases sitting between them. This CDR3 has 12 amino acids. The receptor comes from an adult in good health. This specimen consisted of peripheral blood, obtained on day 0 of MenACWY control vaccination. The rearrangement links TRBV18 to TRBJ1-6; possible D gene TRBD1, 5 bases. CDR3 residues: CASSPRDSPLHF. CDR3 coding DNA: TGTGCCAGCTCACCACGGGACTCACCCCTCCACTTT.